The 22 T cell receptor beta chains listed next were all sequenced from one sample in a study of CD8 T cells in ankylosing spondylitis. Regarding the study as a whole: Characteristic of ankylosing spondylitis blood, it appeared, was a TCR beta motif comprising several highly homologous variants.

TCRdb independently ran MiXCR on the 5' RACE reads; one entry per CDR3 protein. The repertoire has fewer than 550,000 distinct CDR3 sequences, approximately 5% of them found once; the top ten carry under 4.5%. For these TCRs, the target antigens are not known. The sequencing input was blood, either unsorted or a sorted T cell fraction (not recorded which). The receptors derive from a male donor with ankylosing spondylitis.

The gene calls are TRBV18 and TRBJ1-1, with D possibly matching TRBD1 (5 bases). The CDR3 length is 13 residues. Germline lookup yields CDR1 KGHSH and CDR2 LQKENI. The ends were cut back, 4 bases at V and 5 bases at J, with 11 bases in the middle. CDR3 nucleotide sequence: TGTGCCAGCTCACGGGACCAATTGACTGAAGCTTTCTTT. It is translated as CASSRDQLTEAFF. Complete variable domain (other parts from reference TRBV18 and TRBJ1-1): NAGVMQNPRHLVRRRGQEARLRCSPMKGHSHVYWYRQLPEEGLKFMVYLQKENIIDESGMPKERFSAEFPKEGPSILRIQQVVRGDSAAYFCASSRDQLTEAFFGQGTRLTVV.

This clonotype was observed a handful of times. This chain connects TRBV3-1 to TRBJ2-1; 9 bases match TRBD1. CDR1 is LGHDT and CDR2 is YNNKEL in the germline V gene (reference sequence). There are 18 residues in the CDR3. The V and J ends lost 1 base and 3 bases, in that order; junction bases with no gene match: 10. The CDR3 DNA reads as TGTGCCAGCAGCCAAGGGGGTATGGGGACAGGGTTCTACAATGAGCAGTTCTTC. It encodes CASSQGGMGTGFYNEQFF.

This clonotype was detected ten times or more. V gene TRBV28 combines with J gene TRBJ2-3; 8 bases align to TRBD2. Trimming removed 7 bases from V and 5 bases from J; junction bases left unmatched: 5. Germline-derived CDR1 and CDR2 are MDHEN and SYDVKM. The CDR3 is made up of 13 amino acids. In DNA, the CDR3 is TGTGCCAGCAAGCGGGGGTGGGGAGATACGCAGTATTTT. This codes for CASKRGWGDTQYF.

There are many counts of this clonotype. This chain connects TRBV20-1 to TRBJ1-6; D unresolved. Trimming left V 0 bases short and J 6 bases short, with 12 bases between. This CDR3 spans 15 amino acids. Germline V CDR1 and CDR2: DFQATT, SNEGSKA (reference sequence). The CDR3 sequence: CSARDGLALNSPLHF. Written as DNA, the CDR3 is TGCAGTGCTAGAGATGGGCTCGCTCTTAATTCACCCCTCCACTTT.

This CDR3 reads CASSTYTGELFF. DNA for the CDR3: TGTGCCAGCAGCACTTACACCGGGGAGCTGTTTTTT. This chain joins TRBV7-2 and TRBJ2-2; D is undetermined. The germline V and J ends were trimmed by 5 bases and 3 bases, with 4 bases remaining between them. Germline V CDR1 and CDR2: SGHTA, FQGNSA. The CDR3 spans 12 residues.

The CDR3 region has the DNA TGTGCCAGCAGTTATTGGGCGGGGCGAGAGACCCAGTACTTC. This codes for CASSYWAGRETQYF. V and J are TRBV7-2 and TRBJ2-5, with D possibly being TRBD2 (6 bases). Per germline, CDR1 SGHTA and CDR2 FQGNSA. CDR3 length: 14 amino acids. V shed 6 bases and J shed 4 bases, with 15 bases lying between them.

This clonotype was seen repeatedly, ten times or more. The rearrangement links TRBV5-4 to TRBJ2-2; D remains unclear. Germline lookup yields CDR1 SGHNT and CDR2 YYREEE (reference sequence). The ends were cut back, 4 bases at V and 4 bases at J, with 14 bases in the middle. The CDR3 is made up of 15 amino acids. The DNA for the CDR3 is TGTGCCAGCAGCATGTTCGGGCCCGTCACCGGGGAGCTGTTTTTT. It translates to CASSMFGPVTGELFF.

This clonotype was picked up a small number of times. The rearrangement joins TRBV4-2 to TRBJ2-7, with 7 bases identical to TRBD1. The CDR3 has 15 residues. CDR1 LGHNA and CDR2 YNFKEQ come from the germline V gene. V was pared by 4 bases and J by 4 bases, with 10 bases of the junction left unmatched. The CDR3 region is CASSRGTAEVYEQYF. The CDR3 region has the DNA TGTGCCAGCAGCCGAGGGACAGCAGAGGTGTACGAGCAGTACTTC.

The J gene is TRBJ2-7, the V gene TRBV5-6; a possible D gene is TRBD2 (7 bases). Germline loops: CDR1 SGHDT, CDR2 YYEEEE. The CDR3 runs 14 residues. V lost 5 bases, J lost 0 bases, and 12 bases lay in between. CDR3 nucleotide sequence: TGTGCCAGCAGGGGCGGGGGCCCCTCCTACGAGCAGTACTTC. It yields the protein CASRGGGPSYEQYF. The complete variable domain, with remaining parts taken from reference TRBV5-6 and TRBJ2-7, reads DAGVTQSPTHLIKTRGQQVTLRCSPKSGHDTVSWYQQALGQGPQFIFQYYEEEERQRGNFPDRFSGHQFPNYSSELNVNALLLGDSALYLCASRGGGPSYEQYFGPGTRLTVT.

This clonotype was seen repeatedly, ten times or more. This sequence joins TRBV5-1 and TRBJ1-2, with 9 bases matching TRBD1. The CDR3 spans 17 residues. Germline V gives CDR1 SGHRS, CDR2 YFSETQ. V trimming: 2 bases; J trimming: 1 base; junction bases outside the gene matches: 9. As DNA, the CDR3 is TGCGCCAGCAGCTTCTCCCCCGGGACAGGGATTAACTATGGCTACACCTTC. Protein sequence: CASSFSPGTGINYGYTF.

This clonotype was seen at least ten times. The rearrangement uses TRBV6-2 or TRBV6-3 and TRBJ1-2; D is perhaps TRBD1 (6 bases). Germline V gene lookup returns CDR1 MNHEY and CDR2 SVGEGT. The CDR3 loop spans 17 amino acids. Between the trimmed V and J ends, which lost 4 bases and 4 bases, there was a span of 22 bases. The CDR3 protein is CASSWSLRGTQLYGYTF. As DNA, the CDR3 is TGTGCCAGCAGTTGGTCTTTGAGGGGGACCCAACTCTATGGCTACACCTTC.

There are many counts of this clonotype. V gene TRBV4-2 combines with J gene TRBJ1-4, with 10 bases matching TRBD1. This CDR3 is built from 14 residues. CDR1 and CDR2 from the germline V gene are LGHNA and YNFKEQ. With 1 base clipped from V and 7 bases from J, the junction kept 0 bases outside the gene matches. The CDR3 is CASSQGQGAEKLFF. The CDR3 DNA is TGTGCCAGCAGCCAAGGACAGGGGGCTGAAAAACTGTTTTTT.

This clonotype was observed many times. The J gene is TRBJ1-4, the V gene TRBV5-1; 7 nucleotides line up with TRBD1. Trimming took 4 bases from V and 4 from J; bases not matched to a gene: 4. The CDR3 totals 14 residues. Germline CDR1 and CDR2: SGHRS and YFSETQ. CDR3 DNA: TGCGCCAGCAGCGGGGGACAGAGTAATGAAAAACTGTTTTTT. Protein: CASSGGQSNEKLFF.

This clonotype has ten or more counts. The chain combines TRBV12-3 or TRBV12-4 with TRBJ2-1, with 10 positions matching TRBD1. V trimming: 7 bases; J trimming: 2 bases; junction bases outside the gene matches: 5. This CDR3 has 15 residues. CDR3 amino acids: CASKDRGLTYNEQFF. The CDR3 nucleotides are TGTGCCAGCAAAGACAGGGGGCTAACCTACAATGAGCAGTTCTTC.

This clonotype was picked up many times. This chain's CDR3 is CASSLAPTSTDTQYF. The CDR3, as DNA: TGTGCCAGCAGCTTGGCCCCAACTAGCACAGATACGCAGTATTTT. This chain links TRBV5-5 with TRBJ2-3; D is ambiguous. Germline V gene lookup returns CDR1 SGHKS and CDR2 YYEKEE (reference sequence). This CDR3 is built from 15 residues. The V end lost 0 bases, the J end lost 0 bases, and 8 bases lay between the germline ends.

In this sample, this clonotype turned up many times. The chain is built from TRBV28 and TRBJ1-2; 10 nucleotides align to TRBD1. Germline CDR1 and CDR2: MDHEN and SYDVKM. The CDR3 is made up of 16 amino acids. The trim removed 3 bases at V and 8 bases at J, leaving 12 bases unmatched. CDR3 coding DNA: TGTGCCAGCAGTTTGCCCGGGTGGGACAGGGGAGGCGGCTACACCTTC. It encodes CASSLPGWDRGGGYTF.

In this sample, this clonotype turned up many times. J is TRBJ1-5 and V is TRBV12-3 or TRBV12-4; 8 nucleotides line up with TRBD1. The CDR3 length is 14 residues. Trimming at V came to 5 bases and at J to 5 bases, leaving 5 bases not matched to a gene. The CDR3 spells CASSPGRGHQPQHF. For the CDR3, the DNA is TGTGCCAGCAGTCCGGGCAGGGGGCATCAGCCCCAGCATTTT.

This clonotype has more than one count but fewer than ten. This chain links TRBV24-1 with TRBJ2-1; 7 nucleotides line up with TRBD2. J was trimmed by 9 bases and V by 2 bases; bases with no gene match: 9. Looked up from germline, CDR1 is KGHDR and CDR2 is SFDVKD. This CDR3 comprises 15 residues. In DNA, the CDR3 is TGTGCCACCAGTGATTGGGCTAGCGGAGGTGGTGAGCAGTTCTTC. Translating gives CATSDWASGGGEQFF.

This clonotype occurred a few times. This chain joins TRBV5-1 and TRBJ2-3, with TRBD1 matching 7 bases. Germline loops: CDR1 SGHRS, CDR2 YFSETQ. J gave up 2 bases and V 7 bases, and 10 bases lay outside the gene matches. This CDR3 contains 15 residues. The CDR3 loop is CASSGGSELTDTQYF. CDR3 coding DNA: TGCGCCAGCTCAGGGGGTAGTGAACTCACAGATACGCAGTATTTT.

J is TRBJ2-2 and V is TRBV9; TRBD2 matches 8 bases. CDR3 length: 15 residues. Germline CDR1 is SGDLS and CDR2 is YYNGEE. Losses at the gene ends were 4 bases for V and 4 bases for J; bases not matched to a gene: 6. CDR3 nucleotides: TGTGCCAGCAGCCCCGGGGGGGGTAGCACCGGGGAGCTGTTTTTT. Its translation: CASSPGGGSTGELFF.

This clonotype was counted at least ten times. V and J are TRBV7-2 and TRBJ1-3; 9 nucleotides match TRBD1. The V gene end was trimmed by 5 bases and the J gene end by 5 bases; junction bases not matched to a gene: 7. The CDR3 runs 15 residues. Germline CDR1 reads SGHTA; CDR2 reads FQGNSA. The CDR3 sequence is CASSLLGQGRNTIYF. CDR3 in DNA: TGTGCCAGCAGCCTCCTCGGACAGGGGAGAAACACCATATATTTT.

CDR3 loop: CWARDPRLAGGRPYNEQFF. The CDR3 DNA reads as TGCTGGGCTAGAGATCCTAGGCTAGCGGGAGGTCGCCCCTACAATGAGCAGTTCTTC. The chain couples TRBV20-1 to TRBJ2-1; 11 bases agree with TRBD2. CDR3 length: 19 amino acids. Germline V lookup: CDR1 DFQATT, CDR2 SNEGSKA (reference sequence).